These T cell receptor beta chains were read from a single sample in a study of blood T cell repertoires in COVID-19. Here immunoSEQ multiplex PCR was the method, and the copy in TCRdb shows in-frame clones only, minus some. The sample contains under 350,000 clones, just over 85% of which appear only once. Sequencing was performed on PBMCs or T cells enriched from blood (not recorded which). These TCRs come from a woman in her forties with acute COVID-19. Both conserved end residues are part of each CDR3. The D gene is left open where the match is weak. Size is stated for part of the rows, as once, few or many counts, or as a class when the clone is expanded.

J gene,V gene,clone size,D gene,CDR3 protein,CDR3 DNA
TRBJ1-2,TRBV7-3,few,.,CASSPSGGTNYGYTF,TGTGCCAGCAGCCCCAGTGGCGGAACCAACTATGGCTACACCTTC
TRBJ2-7,TRBV27,.,TRBD2,CASSLLAGGSYEQYF,TGTGCCAGCAGTTTACTAGCGGGAGGTTCCTACGAGCAGTACTTC
TRBJ1-2,TRBV24-1,once,.,CATSERSGNYGYTF,TGTGCCACCAGTGAAAGATCGGGGAACTATGGCTACACCTTC
TRBJ1-1,TRBV27,.,.,CASSWQPRMNTEAFF,TGTGCCAGCAGTTGGCAACCTCGAATGAACACTGAAGCTTTCTTT
TRBJ2-1,TRBV28,.,TRBD2,CAFQTSGKVNEQFF,TGTGCCTTCCAGACTAGCGGGAAGGTCAATGAGCAGTTCTTC
TRBJ1-2,TRBV19,.,TRBD1,CASRQVYRGWYGYTF,TGTGCCAGTAGGCAGGTTTACAGGGGCTGGTATGGCTACACCTTC
TRBJ1-2,TRBV9,.,.,CASSVEGEGRTYGYTF,TGTGCCAGCAGCGTGGAAGGGGAGGGCAGGACCTATGGCTACACCTTC
TRBJ1-1,TRBV5-1,once,.,CASSQQANTEAFF,TGCGCCAGCAGCCAGCAGGCTAACACTGAAGCTTTCTTT
TRBJ1-6,TRBV7-9,.,.,CASSLAQAYNSPLHF,TGTGCCAGCAGCTTAGCGCAGGCTTATAATTCACCCCTCCACTTT
TRBJ2-7,TRBV10-3,.,TRBD1,CAISATGGYEQYF,TGTGCCATCAGTGCAACAGGGGGGTACGAGCAGTACTTC
TRBJ2-7,TRBV7-2,.,TRBD2,CASSLAGGRGYEQYF,TGTGCCAGCAGCTTAGCGGGCGGGAGGGGGTACGAGCAGTACTTC
TRBJ2-7,TRBV19,.,TRBD1,CASSQGAYSYYEQYF,TGTGCCAGTAGTCAGGGGGCCTACTCTTACTACGAGCAGTACTTC
TRBJ2-3,TRBV15,once,.,CATSRFHGSSRPEDTQYF,TGTGCCACCAGCAGATTTCATGGCAGTTCTAGGCCCGAAGATACGCAGTATTTT
TRBJ1-1,TRBV18,.,TRBD1,CASSPQGQLNTEAFF,TGTGCCAGCTCACCCCAGGGACAGCTGAACACTGAAGCTTTCTTT
TRBJ2-7,TRBV10-3,once,TRBD1,CAITPRDSGEQYF,TGTGCCATCACCCCCCGGGACAGTGGCGAGCAGTACTTC
TRBJ1-2,TRBV7-2,.,TRBD1,CASSKDRLNYGYTF,TGTGCCAGCAGCAAGGACAGGCTTAACTATGGCTACACCTTC
TRBJ2-2,TRBV3-1/TRBV3-2,.,TRBD2,CASSQGLARTGELFF,TGTGCCAGCAGCCAGGGACTAGCGAGGACCGGGGAGCTGTTTTTT
TRBJ1-5,TRBV2,.,TRBD1,CASSEQGGHQPQHF,TGTGCCAGCAGTGAGCAGGGGGGCCATCAGCCCCAGCATTTT
TRBJ2-1,TRBV15,.,.,CATSRGSPLVGEQFF,TGTGCCACCAGCAGAGGCTCGCCCCTAGTCGGTGAGCAGTTCTTC
TRBJ1-1,TRBV7-9,.,TRBD1,CASSLRQGSLAEAFF,TGTGCCAGCAGCCTCCGACAGGGAAGCCTCGCTGAAGCTTTCTTT
TRBJ2-7,TRBV9,.,.,CASSVRGMGGYEQYF,TGTGCCAGCAGCGTACGAGGTATGGGAGGCTACGAGCAGTACTTC
TRBJ2-5,TRBV7-9,.,TRBD2,CASSLRGGPETQYF,TGTGCCAGCAGCTTACGGGGGGGACCAGAGACCCAGTACTTC
TRBJ1-5,TRBV9,once,TRBD1,CASSVGDRVGQPQHF,TGTGCCAGCAGCGTAGGGGACAGGGTTGGTCAGCCCCAGCATTTT
TRBJ1-2,TRBV28,.,.,CASSLTGRRADGYTF,TGTGCCAGCAGTTTAACGGGGAGAAGGGCTGATGGCTACACCTTC
TRBJ1-6,TRBV10-3,.,TRBD1,CAISDGTGSYNSPLHF,TGTGCCATCAGTGACGGGACAGGCTCCTATAATTCACCCCTCCACTTT
TRBJ2-7,TRBV11-2,.,.,CASSFSRVKYEQYF,TGTGCCAGCAGCTTCAGCAGGGTCAAATACGAGCAGTACTTC
TRBJ2-6,TRBV10-3,.,TRBD1,CAISWDRTSSGANVLTF,TGTGCCATCAGTTGGGACAGGACCAGCTCTGGGGCCAACGTCCTGACTTTC
TRBJ1-1,TRBV7-8,.,.,CASSLQAGKAFF,TGTGCCAGCAGCTTACAGGCCGGGAAAGCTTTCTTT
TRBJ1-1,TRBV12-3/TRBV12-4,.,.,CASSLLGGSEAFF,TGTGCCAGCAGTTTATTGGGGGGGTCTGAAGCTTTCTTT
TRBJ1-4,TRBV7-9,.,.,CASSLNQGTGHEKLFF,TGTGCCAGCAGCTTAAACCAGGGGACCGGGCATGAAAAACTGTTTTTT
TRBJ2-1,TRBV29-1,.,TRBD1,CSVDPPGQGSWGGVF,TGCAGCGTTGACCCCCCGGGACAGGGGTCATGGGGTGGGGTCTTC
TRBJ2-3,TRBV12-3/TRBV12-4,.,.,CASSFRRTDTQYF,TGTGCCAGCAGTTTTAGGCGGACAGATACGCAGTATTTT
TRBJ2-5,TRBV4-1,.,TRBD2,CASSQDRGRGGFGRETQYF,TGCGCCAGCAGCCAAGATAGAGGGCGGGGGGGCTTCGGACGAGAGACCCAGTACTTC
TRBJ2-7,TRBV6-5,.,TRBD1,CASSTGTGGEQYF,TGTGCCAGCTCGACCGGGACAGGGGGCGAGCAGTACTTC
TRBJ1-3,TRBV28,few,TRBD1,CASSTTGAGNTIYF,TGTGCCAGCAGTACCACAGGGGCTGGAAACACCATATATTTT
TRBJ2-7,TRBV18,.,TRBD2,CASSPRLAGGLYEQYF,TGTGCCAGCTCACCTCGACTAGCGGGAGGGCTTTACGAGCAGTACTTC
TRBJ1-5,TRBV19,.,.,CASRPHKSNQPQHF,TGTGCCAGTAGGCCTCACAAGAGCAATCAGCCCCAGCATTTT
TRBJ1-2,TRBV7-3,.,.,CASSLRFGGGGYTF,TGTGCCAGCAGCTTAAGGTTCGGGGGTGGTGGCTACACCTTC
TRBJ2-7,TRBV28,.,.,CASSFESHEQYF,TGTGCCAGCAGTTTTGAGAGCCACGAGCAGTACTTC
TRBJ1-5,TRBV18,.,.,CASSEQINQPQHF,TGTGCCAGCTCGGAACAGATCAATCAGCCCCAGCATTTT
TRBJ1-6,TRBV7-2,.,.,CASSSATFSHSPLHF,TGTGCCAGCAGCTCTGCAACCTTTAGCCATTCACCCCTCCACTTT
TRBJ1-1,TRBV5-1,.,TRBD1,CASSLALTGILNTEAFF,TGCGCCAGCAGCTTGGCCCTGACAGGGATCTTGAACACTGAAGCTTTCTTT
TRBJ1-1,TRBV7-2,once,.,CASSLASRMNTEAFF,TGTGCCAGCAGCTTAGCGTCTAGGATGAACACTGAAGCTTTCTTT
TRBJ2-3,TRBV11-2,.,.,CASSQRTVASTDTQYF,TGTGCCAGCAGCCAAAGGACAGTCGCTAGCACAGATACGCAGTATTTT